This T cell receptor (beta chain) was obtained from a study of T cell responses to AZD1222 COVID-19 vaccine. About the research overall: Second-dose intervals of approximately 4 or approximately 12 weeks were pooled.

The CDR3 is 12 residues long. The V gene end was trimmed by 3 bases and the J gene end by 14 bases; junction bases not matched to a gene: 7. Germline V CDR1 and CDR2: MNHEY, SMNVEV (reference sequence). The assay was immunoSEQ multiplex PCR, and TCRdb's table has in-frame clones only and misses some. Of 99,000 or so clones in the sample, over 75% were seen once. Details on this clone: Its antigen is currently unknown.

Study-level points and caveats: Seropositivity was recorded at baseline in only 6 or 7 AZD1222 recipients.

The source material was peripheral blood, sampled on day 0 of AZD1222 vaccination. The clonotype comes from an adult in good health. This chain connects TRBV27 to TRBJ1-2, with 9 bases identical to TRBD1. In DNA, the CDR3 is TGTGCCAGCAGTTTCCGGGACAGGGAATTAACCTTC. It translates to CASSFRDRELTF.